The source of this T cell receptor beta chain is a study of blood T cell repertoires in COVID-19. Whole-study context: Both acute and convalescent COVID-19 samples were obtained from the United States, Italy and Spain. Sample material is recorded as cDNA or gDNA derived from T cells, B-cell-depleted T cells, or PBMCs.

The sample holds a few counts of this clone. Trimming removed 3 bases at V and 5 bases at J, with 8 bases between. This CDR3 contains 11 residues. The germline V gene has CDR1 DFQATT and CDR2 SNEGSKA (reference sequence). The method was immunoSEQ multiplex PCR; TCRdb's version includes in-frame clones alone and lacks a portion of them. Counted here are fewer than 250,000 clones, 84% occurring once; the ten biggest clones make up around 1.8%. The rearrangement links TRBV20-1 to TRBJ2-7; no reliable D call. The receptor was isolated from a man aged 55-75 years who had recovered from COVID-19. The material sequenced was PBMCs or T cells enriched from blood (not recorded which). The CDR3 protein is CSASSFNEQYF. The CDR3, as DNA: TGCAGTGCTAGCTCGTTTAACGAGCAGTACTTC.